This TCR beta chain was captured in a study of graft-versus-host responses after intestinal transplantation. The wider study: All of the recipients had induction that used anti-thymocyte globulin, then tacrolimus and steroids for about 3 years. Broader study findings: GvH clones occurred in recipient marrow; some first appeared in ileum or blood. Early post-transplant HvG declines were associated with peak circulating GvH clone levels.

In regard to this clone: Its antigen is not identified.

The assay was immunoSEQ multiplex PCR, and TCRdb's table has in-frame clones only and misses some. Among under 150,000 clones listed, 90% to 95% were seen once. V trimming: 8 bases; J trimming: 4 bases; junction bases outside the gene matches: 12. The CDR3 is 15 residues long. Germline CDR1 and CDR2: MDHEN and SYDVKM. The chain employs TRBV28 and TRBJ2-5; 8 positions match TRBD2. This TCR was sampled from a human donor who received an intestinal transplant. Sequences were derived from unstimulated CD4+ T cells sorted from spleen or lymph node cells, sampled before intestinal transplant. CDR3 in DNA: TGTGCCAGCTACGATCCGGGGGGGCGGGGAGAGACCCAGTACTTC. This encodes CASYDPGGRGETQYF.